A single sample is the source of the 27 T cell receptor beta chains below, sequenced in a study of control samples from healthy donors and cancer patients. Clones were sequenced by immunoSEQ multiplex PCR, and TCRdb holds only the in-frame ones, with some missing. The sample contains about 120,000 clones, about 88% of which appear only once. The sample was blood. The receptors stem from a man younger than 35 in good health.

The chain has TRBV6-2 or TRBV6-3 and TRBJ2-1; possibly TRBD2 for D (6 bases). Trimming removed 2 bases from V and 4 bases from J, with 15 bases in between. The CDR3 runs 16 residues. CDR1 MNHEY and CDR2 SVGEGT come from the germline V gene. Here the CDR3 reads CASSYRPGVSYNEQFF. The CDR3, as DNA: TGTGCCAGCAGTTACCGCCCGGGGGTGTCGTACAATGAGCAGTTCTTC.

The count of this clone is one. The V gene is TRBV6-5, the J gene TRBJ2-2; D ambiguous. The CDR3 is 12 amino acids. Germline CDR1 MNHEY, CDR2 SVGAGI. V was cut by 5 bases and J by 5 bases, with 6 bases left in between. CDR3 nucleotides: TGTGCCAGCAGTCCTTGGACCGGGGAGCTGTTTTTT. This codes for CASSPWTGELFF.

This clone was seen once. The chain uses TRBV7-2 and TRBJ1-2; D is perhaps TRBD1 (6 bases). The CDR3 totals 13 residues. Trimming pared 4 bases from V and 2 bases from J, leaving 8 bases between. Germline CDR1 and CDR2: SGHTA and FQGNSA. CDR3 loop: CASSYTGNYGYTF. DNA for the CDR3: TGTGCCAGCAGCTATACAGGGAACTATGGCTACACCTTC.

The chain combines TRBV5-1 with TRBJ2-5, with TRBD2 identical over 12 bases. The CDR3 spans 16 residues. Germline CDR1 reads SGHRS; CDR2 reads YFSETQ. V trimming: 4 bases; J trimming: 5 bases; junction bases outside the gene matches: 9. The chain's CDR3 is CASSLRTSGTGETQYF. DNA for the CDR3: TGCGCCAGCAGCCTCAGGACTAGCGGGACGGGGGAGACCCAGTACTTC.

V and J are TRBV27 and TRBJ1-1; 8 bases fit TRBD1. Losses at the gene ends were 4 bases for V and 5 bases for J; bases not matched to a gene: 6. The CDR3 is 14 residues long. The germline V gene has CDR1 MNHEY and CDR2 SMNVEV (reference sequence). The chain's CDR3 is CASSSRGLNTEAFF. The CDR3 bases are TGTGCCAGCAGTTCCAGGGGGCTCAATACTGAAGCTTTCTTT.

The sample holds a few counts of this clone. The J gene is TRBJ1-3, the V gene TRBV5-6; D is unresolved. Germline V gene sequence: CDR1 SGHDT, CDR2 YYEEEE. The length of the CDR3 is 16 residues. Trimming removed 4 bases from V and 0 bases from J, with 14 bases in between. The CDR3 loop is CASSQDGRYSGNTIYF. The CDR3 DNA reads TGTGCCAGCAGCCAAGACGGCCGTTACTCTGGAAACACCATATATTTT.

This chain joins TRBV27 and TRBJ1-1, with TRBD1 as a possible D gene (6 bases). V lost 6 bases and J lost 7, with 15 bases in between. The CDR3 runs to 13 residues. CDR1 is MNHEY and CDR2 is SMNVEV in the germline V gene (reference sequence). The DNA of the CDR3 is TGTGCCAGCAGGAAACAGGGTGAGGGTGAAGCTTTCTTT. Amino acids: CASRKQGEGEAFF.

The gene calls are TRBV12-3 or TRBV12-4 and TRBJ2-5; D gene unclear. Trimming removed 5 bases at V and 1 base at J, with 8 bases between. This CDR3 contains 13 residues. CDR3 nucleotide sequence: TGTGCCAGCAGTCCCCCAGTCCAAGAGACCCAGTACTTC. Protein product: CASSPPVQETQYF.

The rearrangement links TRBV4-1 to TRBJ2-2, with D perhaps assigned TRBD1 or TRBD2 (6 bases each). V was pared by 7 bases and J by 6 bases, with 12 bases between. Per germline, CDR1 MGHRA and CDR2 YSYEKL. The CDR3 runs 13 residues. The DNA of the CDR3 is TGCGCCAGCAAGGGGGGTTTCCCCGGGGAGCTGTTTTTT. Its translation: CASKGGFPGELFF.

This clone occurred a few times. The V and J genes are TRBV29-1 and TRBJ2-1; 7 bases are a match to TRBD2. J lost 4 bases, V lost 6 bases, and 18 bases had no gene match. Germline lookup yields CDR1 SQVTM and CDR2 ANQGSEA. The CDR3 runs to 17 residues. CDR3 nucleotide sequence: TGCAGCGTCCCATCTCTGAGGGTTAGCGGGCTATACAATGAGCAGTTCTTC. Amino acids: CSVPSLRVSGLYNEQFF.

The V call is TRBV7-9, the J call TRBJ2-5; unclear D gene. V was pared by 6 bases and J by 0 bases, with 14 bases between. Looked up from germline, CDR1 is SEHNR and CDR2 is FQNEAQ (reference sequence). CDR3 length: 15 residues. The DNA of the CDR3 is TGTGCCAGCAGTCTAGGACGGTGGGACCAAGAGACCCAGTACTTC. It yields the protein CASSLGRWDQETQYF.

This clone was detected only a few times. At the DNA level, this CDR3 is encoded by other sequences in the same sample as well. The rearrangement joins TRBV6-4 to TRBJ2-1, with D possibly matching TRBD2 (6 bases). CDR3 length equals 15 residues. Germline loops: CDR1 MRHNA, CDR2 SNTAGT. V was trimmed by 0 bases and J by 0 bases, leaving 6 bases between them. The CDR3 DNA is TGTGCCAGCAGTGACTCTAGCGGCTCCTACAATGAGCAGTTCTTC. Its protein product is CASSDSSGSYNEQFF.

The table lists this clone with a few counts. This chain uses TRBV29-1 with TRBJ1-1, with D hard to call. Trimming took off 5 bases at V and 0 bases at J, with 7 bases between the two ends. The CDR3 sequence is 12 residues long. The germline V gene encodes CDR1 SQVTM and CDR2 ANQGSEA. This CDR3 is CSVKALNTEAFF. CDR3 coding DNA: TGCAGCGTTAAGGCTCTGAACACTGAAGCTTTCTTT.

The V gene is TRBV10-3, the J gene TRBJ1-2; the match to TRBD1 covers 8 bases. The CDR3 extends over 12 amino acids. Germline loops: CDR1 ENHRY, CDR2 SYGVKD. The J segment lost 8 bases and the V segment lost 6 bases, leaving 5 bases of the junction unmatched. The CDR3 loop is CAIRDRVEGYTF. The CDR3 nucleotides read TGTGCCATCAGGGACAGGGTGGAGGGCTACACCTTC.

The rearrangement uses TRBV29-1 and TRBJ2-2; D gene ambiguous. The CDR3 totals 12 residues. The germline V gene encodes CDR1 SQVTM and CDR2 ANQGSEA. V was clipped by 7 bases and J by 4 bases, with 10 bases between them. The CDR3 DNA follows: TGCAGCGCTGCTACCTTCACCGGGGAGCTGTTTTTT. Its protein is CSAATFTGELFF.

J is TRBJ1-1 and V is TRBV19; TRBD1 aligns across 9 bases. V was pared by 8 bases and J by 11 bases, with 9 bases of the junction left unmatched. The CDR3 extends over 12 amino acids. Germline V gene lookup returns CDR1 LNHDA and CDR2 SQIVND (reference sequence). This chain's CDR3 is CASAGTGFIAFF. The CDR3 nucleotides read TGTGCCAGTGCCGGGACAGGGTTTATCGCTTTCTTT.

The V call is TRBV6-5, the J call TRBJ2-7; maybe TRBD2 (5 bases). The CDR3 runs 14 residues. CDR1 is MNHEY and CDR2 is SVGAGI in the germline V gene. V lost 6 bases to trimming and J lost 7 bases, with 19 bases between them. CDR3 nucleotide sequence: TGTGCCAGCAGCCCATCGGACTGGCTGGGGGAGCAGTACTTC. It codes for CASSPSDWLGEQYF.

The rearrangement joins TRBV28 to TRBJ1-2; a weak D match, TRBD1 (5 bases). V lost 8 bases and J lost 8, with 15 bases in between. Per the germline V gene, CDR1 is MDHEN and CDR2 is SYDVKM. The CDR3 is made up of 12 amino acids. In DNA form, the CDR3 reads TGTGCCAGCCTACCGGCAGGGCAGGGCTACACCTTC. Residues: CASLPAGQGYTF.

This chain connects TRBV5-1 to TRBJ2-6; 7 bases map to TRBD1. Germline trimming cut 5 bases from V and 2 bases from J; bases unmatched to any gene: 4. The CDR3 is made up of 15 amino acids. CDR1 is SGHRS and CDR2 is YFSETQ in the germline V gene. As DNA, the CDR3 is TGCGCCAGCAGAATAACAGGGGCTGGGGCCAACGTCCTGACTTTC. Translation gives CASRITGAGANVLTF.

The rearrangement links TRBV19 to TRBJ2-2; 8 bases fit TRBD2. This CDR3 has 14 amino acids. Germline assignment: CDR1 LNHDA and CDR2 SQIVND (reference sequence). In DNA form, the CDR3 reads TGTGCTACTTCCTGGCGGGAGGTTCCCGGGGAGCTGTTTTTT. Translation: CATSWREVPGELFF.

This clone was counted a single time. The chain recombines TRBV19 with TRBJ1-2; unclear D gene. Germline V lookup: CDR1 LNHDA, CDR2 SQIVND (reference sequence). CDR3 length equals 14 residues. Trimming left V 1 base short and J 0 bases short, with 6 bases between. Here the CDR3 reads CASSIVDPNYGYTF. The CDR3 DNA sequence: TGTGCCAGTAGTATAGTGGACCCTAACTATGGCTACACCTTC.

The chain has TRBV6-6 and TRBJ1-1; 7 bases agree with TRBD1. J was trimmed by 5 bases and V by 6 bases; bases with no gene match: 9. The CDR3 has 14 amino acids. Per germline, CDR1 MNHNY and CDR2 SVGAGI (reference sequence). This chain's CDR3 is CASRLHTGETEAFF. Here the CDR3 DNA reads TGTGCCAGCAGACTGCATACAGGGGAAACTGAAGCTTTCTTT.

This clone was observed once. The CDR3 region is CASSRESEGYTF. For the CDR3, the DNA is TGTGCCAGCAGCCGAGAGTCGGAAGGCTACACCTTC. V gene TRBV7-8 combines with J gene TRBJ1-2, with unresolved D. Per the germline V gene, CDR1 is SGHVS and CDR2 is FQNEAQ. The V gene lost 5 bases and the J gene lost 8 bases, with 12 bases spanning the gap. This CDR3 comprises 12 residues.

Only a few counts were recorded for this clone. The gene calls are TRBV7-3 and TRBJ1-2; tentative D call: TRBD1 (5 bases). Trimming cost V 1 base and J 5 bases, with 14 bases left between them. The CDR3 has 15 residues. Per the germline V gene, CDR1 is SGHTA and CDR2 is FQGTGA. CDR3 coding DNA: TGTGCCAGCAGCTTAAACTCCAATGGGGGGTATGGCTACACCTTC. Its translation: CASSLNSNGGYGYTF.

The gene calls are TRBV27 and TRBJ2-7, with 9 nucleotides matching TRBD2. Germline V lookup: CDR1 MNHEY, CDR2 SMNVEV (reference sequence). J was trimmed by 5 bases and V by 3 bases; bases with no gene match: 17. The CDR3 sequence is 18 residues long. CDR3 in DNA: TGTGCCAGCAGTTTTACAATCTGGGCGGGAGGGCCTACTAACGAGCAGTACTTC. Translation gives CASSFTIWAGGPTNEQYF.

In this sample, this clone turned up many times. As DNA, the CDR3 is TGTGCCAGCGTGCAGGGACAGGGGGCACTACAGTACTTC. Residues: CASVQGQGALQYF. This chain uses TRBV28 with TRBJ2-7; 12 positions agree with TRBD1. The CDR3 sequence is 13 residues long. Trimming took 8 bases from V and 10 from J; bases not matched to a gene: 9. The germline gives CDR1 MDHEN, CDR2 SYDVKM.

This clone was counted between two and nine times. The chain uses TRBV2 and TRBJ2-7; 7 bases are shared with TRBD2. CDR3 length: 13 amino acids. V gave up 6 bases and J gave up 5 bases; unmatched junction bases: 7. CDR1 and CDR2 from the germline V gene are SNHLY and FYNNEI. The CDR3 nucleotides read TGTGCCAGCAGGCGGGAGATCCAAAACGAGCAGTACTTC. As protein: CASRREIQNEQYF.